The clone carrying this TCR beta chain has more than one count but fewer than ten. The antigen is undetermined. TCRB transcripts that were expressed got sequenced, as all of the isolated RNA had been reverse transcribed. Method: immunoSEQ multiplex PCR; TCRdb's copy keeps in-frame clones and lacks some. The sample contains roughly 150,000 clones, about 9.1% of which appear only once. Sort purity for all populations was recorded as exceeding 98%. This CDR3 region has 14 residues. V was pared by 6 bases and J by 0 bases, with 11 bases between. Germline values: CDR1 SGHRS, CDR2 YFSETQ. This record belongs to a study of beta chain features in type 1 diabetes. Whole-study context: There was similarity between patients and healthy donors in age, gender and cell yields. Study-level results: Patients with type 1 diabetes carried fewer insertions and had more deletions at their VDJ junctions. Resolution of whether HLA type affects TCRB rearrangement was not achieved here.

The TCR comes from a woman between 18 and 29 years old in good health. Material: central memory CD4+ T cells from blood. This chain joins TRBV5-1 and TRBJ2-3; D remains unclear. CDR3 sequence reads: CASNVGSSTDTQYF. The CDR3 region has the DNA TGCGCCAGCAACGTCGGGTCTAGCACAGATACGCAGTATTTT. The full variable domain, completed using reference TRBV5-1 and TRBJ2-3, is KAGVTQTPRYLIKTRGQQVTLSCSPISGHRSVSWYQQTPGQGLQFLFEYFSETQRNKGNFPGRFSGRQFSNSRSEMNVSTLELGDSALYLCASNVGSSTDTQYFGPGTRLTVL.